This T cell receptor beta chain was sequenced in a study of control samples from healthy donors and cancer patients. V was clipped by 5 bases and J by 0 bases, with 8 bases between them. Germline CDR1 is MNHEY and CDR2 is SMNVEV (reference sequence). This CDR3 is built from 14 residues. Profiled with immunoSEQ multiplex PCR; TCRdb holds only in-frame clones, not every one. The sample lists about 54,000 clones, almost 96% occurring once. The sample taken for sequencing was blood. V is TRBV27 and J is TRBJ1-3; D is undetermined. The source is a woman in her 30s in good health. The CDR3 region is CASSDRRSGNTIYF. The CDR3 region has the DNA TGTGCCAGCAGTGACCGGCGCTCTGGAAACACCATATATTTT.